Detailed here is one TCR beta chain. Its matching antigen is unknown. The data derive from a study of cytomegalovirus exposure and HLA in healthy donors. Study-wide points: Upon later analysis, TCR association rates were observed to vary by HLA locus, being highest for DRB1 and lowest for HLA-C. HLA allele associations emerged for roughly 16,000 TCR beta sequences in a later analysis, at 0.05 false discovery rate.

The PCR contained 60 Vbeta and 13 Jbeta primers. Here immunoSEQ multiplex PCR was the method, and the copy in TCRdb shows in-frame clones only, minus some. The table includes about 160,000 clones, approximately 88% detected once. CDR1 is MNHNS and CDR2 is SASEGT in the germline V gene. J lost 4 bases, V lost 4 bases, and 3 bases had no gene match. The CDR3 spans 14 residues. This chain connects TRBV6-1 to TRBJ2-3; 9 nucleotides match TRBD1. Sequenced material: PBMCs. This receptor was taken from a man aged 25-45 years in good health and CMV-seronegative. The CDR3 DNA reads as TGTGCCAGCAGTGGTACAGGGGGCGCAGATACGCAGTATTTT. Residues: CASSGTGGADTQYF.